One and the same sample provided the 9 T cell receptor beta chains below, sequenced in a study of shared clonotypes between healthy human individuals. Naivety among CD8 cells was defined by CD45RO negativity and positive CCR7 selection, thereby excluding terminally differentiated effector memory CD45RA+ cells. The table came from immunoSEQ multiplex PCR; TCRdb's copy has only in-frame clones and leaves some out. This table has about 2.1 million clones, approximately 92% appearing once. The material sequenced was naive CD8+ T cells from PBMCs. These receptors all come from a man between 18 and 29 years old in good health. Some clones in this sample may be carry-over from other donors' samples.

The genes are TRBV5-6 and TRBJ2-7, with TRBD1 identical over 9 bases. CDR1 SGHDT and CDR2 YYEEEE come from the germline V gene. After removal of 4 bases from V and 3 bases from J, the junction contained 8 bases not matched to a gene. This CDR3 contains 15 residues. The CDR3 bases are TGTGCCAGCAGCGGTCCGGGACAGGGTGTCTACGAGCAGTACTTC. Protein sequence: CASSGPGQGVYEQYF.

The chain has TRBV6-1 and TRBJ1-5; D gene unclear. V shed 8 bases and J shed 2 bases, with 7 bases lying between them. This CDR3 is built from 12 residues. In germline, CDR1 is MNHNS, CDR2 SASEGT. Written as DNA, the CDR3 is TGTGCCAGCTGGGGAGGCAATCAGCCCCAGCATTTT. Encoded protein: CASWGGNQPQHF.

Note on this clone: An end of the junction does not agree with germline; a read error may underlie this. In DNA, the CDR3 is TGTGCCAGCAGCTTAGGGAGGGACACAGACGACTTC. Encoded protein: CASSLGRDTDDF. The chain has TRBV7-9 and TRBJ2-7, with D perhaps TRBD1 or TRBD2 (6 bases each). CDR1 is SEHNR, CDR2 FQNEAQ, per germline (reference sequence). The CDR3 consists of 12 residues.

The chain couples TRBV4-1 to TRBJ2-7, with D perhaps TRBD2 (6 bases). Germline V gene sequence: CDR1 MGHRA, CDR2 YSYEKL. The CDR3 spans 14 residues. With 3 bases removed from V and 4 bases from J, the gap between germline ends came to 13 bases. The CDR3 region is CASSQARLDYEQYF. CDR3 DNA sequence: TGCGCCAGCAGCCAGGCCAGACTAGATTACGAGCAGTACTTC.

This clone showed up just once. At one end the junction does not follow the germline gene, possibly because of a read error. The DNA of the CDR3 is TGTGCCAGCAGCGATACAGAAGACTACGGCTACACCTTC. Translation: CASSDTEDYGYTF. J is TRBJ1-2 and V is TRBV6-5, with D uncertain. This CDR3 is built from 13 residues. In germline, CDR1 is MNHEY, CDR2 SVGAGI.

The V and J genes are TRBV11-2 and TRBJ1-1, with D maybe TRBD1 (5 bases). Germline values: CDR1 SGHAT, CDR2 FQNNGV. This CDR3 has 12 residues. V lost 5 bases to trimming and J lost 7 bases, with 11 bases between them. CDR3 DNA: TGTGCCAGCAGCCCCGGGGGACGTGAAGCTTTCTTT. It specifies CASSPGGREAFF.

V gene TRBV29-1 combines with J gene TRBJ2-7; TRBD1 agrees at 8 bases. Per germline, CDR1 SQVTM and CDR2 ANQGSEA. The junction had 12 bases not matched to a gene; V was cut back by 7 bases and J by 7 bases. The CDR3 length is 13 residues. DNA of the CDR3: TGCAGCGCCGCGGACAGGGTAGGCTGGGAGCAGTACTTC. Encoded protein: CSAADRVGWEQYF.

This clone appeared a single time. The V and J genes are TRBV4-3 and TRBJ2-1; D may match TRBD1 or TRBD2 (5 bases each). The CDR3 runs 15 residues. Germline CDR1 LGHNA, CDR2 YSLEER. The V gene lost 4 bases and the J gene lost 5 bases, with 15 bases spanning the gap. The CDR3 sequence: CASSLDFGRDNEQFF. For the CDR3, the DNA is TGCGCCAGCAGCCTGGACTTCGGCAGGGACAATGAGCAGTTCTTC.

The chain employs TRBV19 and TRBJ2-2; 7 nucleotides agree with TRBD1. The V gene's germline CDR1 is LNHDA and CDR2 SQIVND (reference sequence). V trimming: 3 bases; J trimming: 8 bases; junction bases outside the gene matches: 6. The CDR3 sequence is 14 residues long. In nucleotides, the CDR3 is TGTGCCAGTAGTATGGGACAGCCAACAGGGGAGCTGTTTTTT. Its translation: CASSMGQPTGELFF.